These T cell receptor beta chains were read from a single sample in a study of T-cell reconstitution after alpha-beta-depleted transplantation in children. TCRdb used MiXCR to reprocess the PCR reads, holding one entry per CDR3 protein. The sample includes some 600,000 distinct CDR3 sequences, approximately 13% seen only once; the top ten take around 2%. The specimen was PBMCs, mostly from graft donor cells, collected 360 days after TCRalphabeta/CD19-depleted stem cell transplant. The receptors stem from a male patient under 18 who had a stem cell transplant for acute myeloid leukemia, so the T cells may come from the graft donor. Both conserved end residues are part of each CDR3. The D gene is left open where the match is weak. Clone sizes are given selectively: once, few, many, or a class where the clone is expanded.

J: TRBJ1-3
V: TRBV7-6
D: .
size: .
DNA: TGTGCCAGCAGCTTAAGTTCGAAGATCTCTGGAAACACCATATATTTT
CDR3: CASSLSSKISGNTIYF

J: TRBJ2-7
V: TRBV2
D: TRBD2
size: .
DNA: TGTGCCAGCTCTGGACTAGCGGGGCACTACGAGCAGTACTTC
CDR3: CASSGLAGHYEQYF

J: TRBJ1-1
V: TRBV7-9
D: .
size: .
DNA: TGTGCCAGCAGCTTAGACAGGTCAAAAGGAGGGGAAGCTTTCTTT
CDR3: CASSLDRSKGGEAFF

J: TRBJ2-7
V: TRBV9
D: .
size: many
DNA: TGTGCCAGCAGCGTGGGGGCGAGCTCCTACGAGCAGTACTTC
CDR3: CASSVGASSYEQYF

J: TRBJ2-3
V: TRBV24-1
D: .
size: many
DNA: TGTGCCACCAGTGGCATTAGCGGATACACAGATACGCAGTATTTT
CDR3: CATSGISGYTDTQYF

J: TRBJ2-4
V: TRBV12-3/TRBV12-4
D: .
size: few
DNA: TGTGCCAGCAGTCCCCGGGTCACCGGGGCAAAAGACATTCAGTACTTC
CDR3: CASSPRVTGAKDIQYF

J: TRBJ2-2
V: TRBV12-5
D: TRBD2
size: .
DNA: TGTGCTAGTGGTTTTCTAGCGGGAAGGAGGACCGGGGAGCTGTTTTTT
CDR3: CASGFLAGRRTGELFF

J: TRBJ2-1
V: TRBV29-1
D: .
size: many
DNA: TGCAGCGTTGATTCTCAGGTCTACAATGAGCAGTTCTTC
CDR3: CSVDSQVYNEQFF

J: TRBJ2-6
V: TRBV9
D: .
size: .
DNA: TGTGCCAGCAGCGTAACCTTCTCTGGGGCCAACGTCCTGACTTTC
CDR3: CASSVTFSGANVLTF

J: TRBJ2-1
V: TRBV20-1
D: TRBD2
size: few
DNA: TGCAGTGCTTCCCGACTAGCGGGAGCCCTTTTGGATAATGAGCAGTTCTTC
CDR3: CSASRLAGALLDNEQFF

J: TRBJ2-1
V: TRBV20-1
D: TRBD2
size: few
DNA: TGCAGTGCTCCGACTAGCGGGAGGTTTTTCTATGAGCAGTTCTTC
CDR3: CSAPTSGRFFYEQFF

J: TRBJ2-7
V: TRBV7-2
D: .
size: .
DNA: TGTGCCAGCAGCTTAAGGACCCTCTACGAGCAGTACTTC
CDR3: CASSLRTLYEQYF

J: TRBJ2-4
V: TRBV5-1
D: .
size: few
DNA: TGCGCCAGCAGCTTGGGACAGGTGAACATTCAGTACTTC
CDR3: CASSLGQVNIQYF

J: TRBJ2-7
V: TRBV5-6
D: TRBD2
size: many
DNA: TGTGCCAGCAGCTTGGTGGGACTATCCAGCTCCTACGAGCAGTACTTC
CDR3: CASSLVGLSSSYEQYF

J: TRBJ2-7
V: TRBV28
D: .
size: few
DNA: TGTGCCAGCAGTTTCAGGGCTATCTACGAGCAGTACTTC
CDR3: CASSFRAIYEQYF

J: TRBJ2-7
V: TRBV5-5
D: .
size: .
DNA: TGTGCCAGCAGCTTGGGGAGGGCTCCGTTGTTCTACGAGCAGTACTTC
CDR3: CASSLGRAPLFYEQYF

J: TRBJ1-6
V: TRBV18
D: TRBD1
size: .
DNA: TGTGCCAGCTCACCACTTCCGGGACAGGAGTATTCACCCCTCCACTTT
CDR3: CASSPLPGQEYSPLHF

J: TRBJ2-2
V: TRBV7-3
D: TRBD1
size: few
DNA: TGTGCCAGCAGCCCCTGGACAGGGTCGAACACCGGGGAGCTGTTTTTT
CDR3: CASSPWTGSNTGELFF

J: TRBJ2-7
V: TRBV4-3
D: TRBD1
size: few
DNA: TGCGCCAGCAGCCAAGGGGGGACAGGATACGAGCAGTACTTC
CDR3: CASSQGGTGYEQYF

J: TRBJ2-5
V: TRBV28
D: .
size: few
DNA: TGTGCCAGCAGAGGGGGAGGGGTCCTGGAGACCCAGTACTTC
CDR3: CASRGGGVLETQYF

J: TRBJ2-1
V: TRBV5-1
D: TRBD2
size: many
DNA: TGCGCCAGCAGCTTGGGCAGGACCTCCGGGACTAGCGTCCTGAGCTCCTACAATGAGCAGTTCTTC
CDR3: CASSLGRTSGTSVLSSYNEQFF

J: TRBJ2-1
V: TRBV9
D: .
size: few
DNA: TGTGCCAGCAGCTTTCAGGGCGATGAGCAGTTCTTC
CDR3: CASSFQGDEQFF

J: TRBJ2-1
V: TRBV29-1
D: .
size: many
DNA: TGCAGCGTCGAAGGGATGTTAAGCTCCTACAATGAGCAGTTCTTC
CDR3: CSVEGMLSSYNEQFF

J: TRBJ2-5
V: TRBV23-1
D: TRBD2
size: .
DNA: TGCGCCAGCAGTCGGGGAGCGGGAGTGACCCAGTACTTC
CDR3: CASSRGAGVTQYF

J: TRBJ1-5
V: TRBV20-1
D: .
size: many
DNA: TGCAGTGCCACCCCTGGGGGGTCTGGATACCAGCCCCAGCATTTT
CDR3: CSATPGGSGYQPQHF

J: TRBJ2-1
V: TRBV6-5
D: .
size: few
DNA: TGTGCCAGCAGTTACTCTGGCTGGGCCTACAATGAGCAGTTCTTC
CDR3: CASSYSGWAYNEQFF

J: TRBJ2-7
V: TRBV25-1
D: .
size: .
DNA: TGTGCCAGCAGTGAACCGAGTCCCGGGACCTTGAGCTCCTACGAGCAGTACTTC
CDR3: CASSEPSPGTLSSYEQYF

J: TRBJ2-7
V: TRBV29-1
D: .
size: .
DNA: TGCAGCGTTGAAGATCAAGGGCAGGAGAGCTCCTACGAGCAGTACTTC
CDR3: CSVEDQGQESSYEQYF